This T cell receptor beta chain is drawn from a study of beta chain features in type 1 diabetes. Germline CDR1 MDHEN, CDR2 SYDVKM. The CDR3 contains 15 residues. V shed 4 bases and J shed 9 bases, with 22 bases lying between them. Every bit of the isolated RNA underwent reverse transcription, so sequencing read expressed TCRB transcripts. The table came from immunoSEQ multiplex PCR; TCRdb's copy has only in-frame clones and leaves some out. The sample holds approximately 200,000 clones, 7.5% to 10% seen once. The chain combines TRBV28 with TRBJ2-7; perhaps TRBD1 as D (6 bases). The sequenced sample was naive CD4+ T cells from blood. The TCR sequence derives from a woman younger than 30 in good health. The CDR3: CASSSPGQRSVLQYF. CDR3 sequence (DNA): TGTGCCAGCAGTTCCCCGGGACAAAGGAGTGTCCTGCAGTACTTC.